Shown below are 10 T cell receptor beta chains from a single sample sequenced in a study of shared clonotypes between healthy human individuals. TCRdb keeps only in-frame clones here, not all; method: immunoSEQ multiplex PCR. The sample carries over 850,000 clones, 75% to 85% recorded once. Sequencing was done on a sample of memory CD4+ T cells from PBMCs. Subset given: CD45RA-negative fraction. These receptors were collected from a man aged 18 to 29 in good health. Some clones in this sample may be carry-over from other donors' samples.

This chain links TRBV7-2 with TRBJ1-3; D is unclear. Trimming shortened V by 0 bases and J by 3 bases, and 9 bases separated the two germline ends. The CDR3 totals 15 residues. Germline V gene sequence: CDR1 SGHTA, CDR2 FQGNSA. The CDR3 sequence: CASSLAWGYGNTIYF. CDR3 nucleotide sequence: TGTGCCAGCAGCTTAGCTTGGGGTTATGGAAACACCATATATTTT.

This clone was observed at least ten times. The sample holds other DNA sequences that translate to the same CDR3. The CDR3 bases are TGTGCCAGCAGCCCTTCCGGAAACACCATATATTTT. As protein: CASSPSGNTIYF. V usage is TRBV28 and J usage is TRBJ1-3; D is uncertain. This CDR3 is built from 12 residues. V lost 6 bases and J lost 4, with 7 bases in between. From germline, CDR1 is MDHEN and CDR2 SYDVKM.

The CDR3 coding sequence is TGTGCCAGCAGCGAACCTATAGCGGGAGTTGTCTACGAGCAGTACTTC. It translates to CASSEPIAGVVYEQYF. The genes are TRBV28 and TRBJ2-7; 9 nucleotides line up with TRBD2. With 6 bases clipped from V and 3 bases from J, the junction kept 12 bases outside the gene matches. Germline V gene sequence: CDR1 MDHEN, CDR2 SYDVKM. The CDR3 loop spans 16 amino acids.

This chain joins TRBV15 and TRBJ1-5; D is unresolved. This CDR3 is 13 amino acids long. The germline gives CDR1 LNHNV, CDR2 YYDKDF (reference sequence). Trimming stripped 0 bases from V and 6 bases from J, with 6 bases between. CDR3 loop: CATSREVSQPQHF. The CDR3, as DNA: TGTGCCACCAGCAGAGAGGTCTCTCAGCCCCAGCATTTT.

Regarding this clone: Other nucleotide sequences from this sample produce the same CDR3. The chain joins TRBV9 to TRBJ2-1, with D possibly TRBD2 on 6 matching bases. The CDR3 sequence is 15 residues long. Germline lookup yields CDR1 SGDLS and CDR2 YYNGEE. Between the trimmed V and J ends, which lost 0 bases and 7 bases, there was a span of 14 bases. The CDR3 protein is CASSVVGGSWNEQFF. The CDR3 DNA is TGTGCCAGCAGCGTAGTTGGAGGGAGCTGGAATGAGCAGTTCTTC.

The chain couples TRBV28 to TRBJ1-4; TRBD1 matches 8 bases. The CDR3 totals 15 residues. In germline, CDR1 is MDHEN, CDR2 SYDVKM. The trim removed 4 bases at V and 6 bases at J, leaving 7 bases unmatched. CDR3 coding DNA: TGTGCCAGCAGTTCAATCGGGACAGGACATGAAAAACTGTTTTTT. Translation: CASSSIGTGHEKLFF.

Details on this clone: Within the sample, other DNA sequences also encode this same CDR3. This sequence joins TRBV11-2 and TRBJ2-7, with D possibly being TRBD1 (5 bases). Trimming removed 1 base from V and 1 base from J, with 11 bases in between. The CDR3 is made up of 15 amino acids. Germline V gene lookup returns CDR1 SGHAT and CDR2 FQNNGV. Here the CDR3 DNA reads TGTGCCAGCAGCTTAGCGCAGGGTCGATCCTACGAGCAGTACTTC. This encodes CASSLAQGRSYEQYF.

The J gene is TRBJ1-2, the V gene TRBV19; D remains ambiguous. Looked up from germline, CDR1 is LNHDA and CDR2 is SQIVND (reference sequence). Trimming left V 5 bases short and J 1 base short, with 11 bases between. The CDR3 has 14 amino acids. In DNA, the CDR3 is TGTGCCAGTAGTCCCCGGGAGCTTAACTATGGCTACACCTTC. Its translation: CASSPRELNYGYTF. Using reference TRBV19 and TRBJ1-2 for the parts outside the CDR3, the full variable domain is DGGITQSPKYLFRKEGQNVTLSCEQNLNHDAMYWYRQDPGQGLRLIYYSQIVNDFQKGDIAEGYSVSREKKESFPLTVTSAQKNPTAFYLCASSPRELNYGYTFGSGTRLTVV.

The V gene is TRBV5-1, the J gene TRBJ2-6; the D gene is possibly TRBD1 (6 bases). Germline-derived CDR1 and CDR2 are SGHRS and YFSETQ. CDR3 size: 19 residues. Trimming took 0 bases from V and 0 from J, leaving 16 bases between them. The CDR3 sequence is CASSLGQGQTRSGANVLTF. In DNA form, the CDR3 reads TGCGCCAGCAGCTTGGGTCAAGGACAGACCCGCTCTGGGGCCAACGTCCTGACTTTC.

This clone was counted once. J is TRBJ2-1 and V is TRBV4-3; 9 bases agree with TRBD2. Germline trimming cut 3 bases from V and 5 bases from J; bases unmatched to any gene: 8. Germline loops: CDR1 LGHNA, CDR2 YSLEER. The CDR3 extends over 16 amino acids. The DNA for the CDR3 is TGCGCCAGCAGCCATCAGGTGTCTAGCGGGGACAATGAGCAGTTCTTC. Its translation: CASSHQVSSGDNEQFF.